This note documents a single T cell receptor beta chain sequence. Its specificity is unknown. Clones were read by immunoSEQ multiplex PCR, and TCRdb kept only the in-frame ones, dropping some. In the table there are about 10,000 clones, 68% of which are singletons. This sample stems from a study of high-grade serous ovarian cancer treatment subgroups. Study overall: Each sample yielded on average about 7,000 unique TCR beta rearrangements from around 14,000 reads. Whole-study results and caveats: These tumor repertoires lack spatial information from bulk sequencing. CDR1 and CDR2 were left unanalyzed; analyses focused on CDR3.

The tumor samples were collected prior to definitive surgery or chemotherapy. Germline lookup yields CDR1 SGHTA and CDR2 FQGNSA. Deletions cut 3 bases from V and 1 base from J, with 13 bases between. This CDR3 region has 16 residues. The chain is built from TRBV7-2 and TRBJ2-4; no definite D call. Sequencing was carried out using tumor tissue. This receptor was identified in a human donor with high-grade serous ovarian cancer. CDR3: CASSFAVQRAKNIQYF. The CDR3 DNA follows: TGTGCCAGCAGCTTCGCGGTACAGAGGGCCAAAAACATTCAGTACTTC.